This TCR beta chain was captured by sequencing in a study of metastatic and nonmetastatic thyroid tumors. Looking at the study overall: Repertoire data that came from the blood and tumor or nodule tissue of malignant and benign thyroid patients were compared.

Study outcomes and limitations: A significant increase in TCR beta diversity was reportedly seen in malignant thyroid tumors relative to benign nodules, in blood and tumor.

All patients reached thyroid surgery having received no treatment beforehand. As concerns this clone: What it binds is not known.

V dropped 7 bases and J dropped 5 bases, with 20 bases sitting between them. The length of the CDR3 is 14 residues. Germline V lookup: CDR1 GTSNPN, CDR2 SVGIG (reference sequence). Per the original data handling: The authors used CDR3 differences across clinicopathological groups to build a distant-metastasis classifier for papillary thyroid cancer. TCRdb reanalyzed the PCR reads with MiXCR. TCRdb, not the original authors, processed these V and J calls. The sample includes over 4,000 clones, about two fifths of them seen just once. Material: tumor tissue. The receptor was isolated from a male donor with papillary thyroid cancer or a benign thyroid nodule (not recorded which). Some clones in this sample may be carry-over from other donors' samples. V and J are TRBV30 and TRBJ1-2; TRBD1 might be the D (6 bases). The CDR3 DNA reads TGTGCCTCAAGGACAGTCTTGGGGAAGTATGGCTACACCTTC. It yields the protein CASRTVLGKYGYTF.